Sequencing of this T cell receptor (beta chain) was carried out in a study of OX40 agonist ivuxolimab in advanced cancers. Study-wide background: The drug used for patients, ivuxolimab, was an agonistic anti-OX40 (CD134) antibody. Patients received ivuxolimab, an intravenous treatment, every 2 weeks at 0.01 to 10 mg/kg.

TCRdb's table, derived via immunoSEQ multiplex PCR, lists solely in-frame clones and lacks some. The sample consists of 50,000 to 70,000 clones, around four fifths of them appearing once. The study's findings and limits: Among the nonresponders, some also had low normalized T-cell clonal expansion. Expanded clones were, on average, more numerous among CD8+ T cells than CD4+.

Germline values: CDR1 SGHTA, CDR2 FQGTGA. The V and J ends lost 5 bases and 0 bases respectively, with 7 bases between them. This CDR3 spans 13 amino acids. About this clone itself: What it binds is not known.

V gene TRBV7-3 combines with J gene TRBJ1-1; D may be TRBD1 (6 bases). Sequences were derived from CD4+ or CD8+ T cells sorted from blood, sampled in a trial of the OX40 agonist ivuxolimab. This receptor was obtained from an adult with an advanced solid tumor such as melanoma, head and neck, liver or kidney cancer. The CDR3 coding sequence is TGTGCCAGCAGCCGGACAGTGAACACTGAAGCTTTCTTT. It translates to CASSRTVNTEAFF.